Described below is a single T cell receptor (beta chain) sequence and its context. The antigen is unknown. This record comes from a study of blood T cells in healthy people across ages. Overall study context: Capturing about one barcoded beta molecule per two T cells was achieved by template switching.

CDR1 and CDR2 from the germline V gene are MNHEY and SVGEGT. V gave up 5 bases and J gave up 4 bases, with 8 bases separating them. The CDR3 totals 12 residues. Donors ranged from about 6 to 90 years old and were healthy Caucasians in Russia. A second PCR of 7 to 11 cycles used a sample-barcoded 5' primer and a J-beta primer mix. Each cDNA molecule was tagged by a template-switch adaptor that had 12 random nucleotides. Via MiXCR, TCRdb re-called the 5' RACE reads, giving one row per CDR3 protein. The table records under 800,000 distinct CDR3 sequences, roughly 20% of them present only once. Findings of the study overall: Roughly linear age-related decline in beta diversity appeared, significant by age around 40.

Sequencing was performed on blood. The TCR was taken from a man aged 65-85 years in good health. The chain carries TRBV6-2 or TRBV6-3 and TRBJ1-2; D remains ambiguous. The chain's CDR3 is CASSGSFYGYTF. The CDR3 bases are TGTGCCAGCAGTGGCTCATTCTATGGCTACACCTTC.